Sequencing of this TCR beta chain was carried out in a study of blood T cell repertoires in COVID-19. Per the original methods: Estimates of nucleated cell counts were drawn from the amplification of reference gene primers. Profiling relied on immunoSEQ multiplex PCR, and the TCRdb table lists in-frame clones only, not all of them. The V and J calls and clone size were taken over from that table, and D and trimming were inferred from the DNA. Of around 450,000 clones listed, roughly 91% are singletons. Trimming took 5 bases from V and 6 from J, leaving 10 bases between them. The germline V gene has CDR1 SNHLY and CDR2 FYNNEI. This CDR3 region has 12 residues.

This chain joins TRBV2 and TRBJ1-2; weak D call: TRBD1 (6 bases). This TCR was recovered from a man between 18 and 29 years old who had recovered from COVID-19. The source material was PBMCs or T cells enriched from blood (not recorded which). The CDR3 protein is CASSWDIDGYTF. The DNA of the CDR3 is TGTGCCAGCAGTTGGGACATAGATGGCTACACCTTC.